The following is a TCR beta chain sequence with its context. As originally analysed: How many nucleated cells were present was estimated from reference gene primer amplification. The assay was immunoSEQ multiplex PCR, and TCRdb's table has in-frame clones only and misses some. The D gene and trimming were derived from the DNA, and the V and J assignments and clone size from that table. The top ten clones hold 8.6% of a sample with more than 120,000 clones, approximately 87% of them seen once. The CDR3 length is 16 residues. CDR1 and CDR2 from the germline V gene are SGHRS and YFSETQ. After removal of 4 bases from V and 10 bases from J, the junction contained 12 bases not matched to a gene. The sample originates from a study of blood T cell repertoires in COVID-19. Study-wide background: The samples span acute and convalescent COVID-19 from the United States, Italy and Spain. Nucleic acid was either cDNA or gDNA, and it came from T cells, B-cell-depleted T cells, or PBMCs.

Sequenced input: peripheral blood. This receptor was obtained from a woman aged 50 to 60 with active or convalescent COVID-19. The chain carries TRBV5-1 and TRBJ1-6; 9 bases match TRBD1. This chain's CDR3 is CASSLSGGQGGSPLHF. The CDR3 DNA sequence: TGCGCCAGCAGCCTCAGTGGGGGACAGGGAGGATCACCCCTCCACTTT.